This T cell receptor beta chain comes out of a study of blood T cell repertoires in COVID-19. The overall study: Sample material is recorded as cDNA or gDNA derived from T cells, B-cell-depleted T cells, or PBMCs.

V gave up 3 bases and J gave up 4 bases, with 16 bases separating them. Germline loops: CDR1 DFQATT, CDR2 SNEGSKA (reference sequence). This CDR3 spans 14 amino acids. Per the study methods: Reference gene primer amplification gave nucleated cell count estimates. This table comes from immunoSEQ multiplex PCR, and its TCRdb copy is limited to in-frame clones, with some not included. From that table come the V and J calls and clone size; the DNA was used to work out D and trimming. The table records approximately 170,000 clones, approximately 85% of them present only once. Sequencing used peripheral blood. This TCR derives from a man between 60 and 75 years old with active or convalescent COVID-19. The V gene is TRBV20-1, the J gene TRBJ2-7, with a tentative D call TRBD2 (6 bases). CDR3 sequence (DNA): TGCAGTGCTAGTCGGGTTAGCGGAACATACGAGCAGTACTTC. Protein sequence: CSASRVSGTYEQYF.